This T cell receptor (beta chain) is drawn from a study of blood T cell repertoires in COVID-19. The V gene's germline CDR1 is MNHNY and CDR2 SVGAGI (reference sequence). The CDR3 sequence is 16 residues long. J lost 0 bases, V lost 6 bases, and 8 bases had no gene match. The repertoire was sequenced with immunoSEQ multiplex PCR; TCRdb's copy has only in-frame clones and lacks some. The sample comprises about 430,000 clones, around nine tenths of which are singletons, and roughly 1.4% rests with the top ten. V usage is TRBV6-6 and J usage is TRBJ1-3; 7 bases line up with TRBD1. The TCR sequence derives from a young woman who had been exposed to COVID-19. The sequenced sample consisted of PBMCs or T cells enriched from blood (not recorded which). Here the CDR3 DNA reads TGTGCCAGCAGAGCCGGGACAGTGCTCTCTGGAAACACCATATATTTT. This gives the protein CASRAGTVLSGNTIYF.